What follows are 21 T cell receptor beta chains derived from one specimen sequenced in a study of cytomegalovirus exposure and HLA in healthy donors. PCR used 60 Vbeta primers and 13 Jbeta primers. Repertoires were generated with immunoSEQ multiplex PCR, while TCRdb's copy carries only in-frame clones and drops some. Counted here are some 130,000 clones, roughly 85% occurring once; the ten biggest clones make up about 6.5%. Sequencing input: PBMCs. These receptors came from a man aged 35 to 55 in good health and CMV-seropositive.

The chain uses TRBV28 and TRBJ2-5, with a possible D match to TRBD2 (6 bases). CDR1 is MDHEN, CDR2 SYDVKM, per germline. Trimming took off 6 bases at V and 5 bases at J, with 16 bases between the two ends. The CDR3 extends over 14 amino acids. The CDR3 sequence: CASSRDLATETQYF. The CDR3 bases are TGTGCCAGCAGCCGGGACCTAGCGACTGAGACCCAGTACTTC.

J is TRBJ1-2 and V is TRBV11-2; no clear D. This CDR3 has 14 residues. Germline CDR1 reads SGHAT; CDR2 reads FQNNGV. Trimming left V 3 bases short and J 2 bases short, with 10 bases between. The CDR3 loop is CASSFFGGNYGYTF. The DNA of the CDR3 is TGTGCCAGCAGCTTTTTTGGAGGGAACTATGGCTACACCTTC.

V is TRBV27 and J is TRBJ2-5, with 10 bases matching TRBD2. The V segment lost 5 bases and the J segment 5 bases; nucleotides outside the gene matches: 14. The CDR3 covers 17 residues. Germline V CDR1 and CDR2: MNHEY, SMNVEV (reference sequence). CDR3 nucleotide sequence: TGTGCCAGCAGTAGATCGTCGCTAGCGGGAGTTCATGAGACCCAGTACTTC. This sequence encodes CASSRSSLAGVHETQYF.

The table lists this clone with a count of one. This chain uses TRBV7-9 with TRBJ1-6, with unresolved D. CDR1 and CDR2 from the germline V gene are SEHNR and FQNEAQ (reference sequence). Trimming pared 11 bases from V and 7 bases from J, leaving 15 bases between. The CDR3 runs 13 residues. In nucleotides, the CDR3 is TGTGCCTGCCCTGGCTTGCTCAATTCACCCCTCCACTTT. It codes for CACPGLLNSPLHF.

The rearrangement joins TRBV10-3 to TRBJ1-5; maybe TRBD1 (5 bases). The V end lost 2 bases, the J end lost 7 bases, and 15 bases lay between the germline ends. The CDR3 length is 15 residues. Germline CDR1 is ENHRY and CDR2 is SYGVKD. As DNA, the CDR3 is TGTGCCATCAGTGAGGCGGGGGGATACGGGCAGCCCCAGCATTTT. Protein sequence: CAISEAGGYGQPQHF.

The chain couples TRBV6-5 to TRBJ2-7, with TRBD1 matching over 12 bases. The CDR3 extends over 16 amino acids. J lost 4 bases, V lost 4 bases, and 8 bases had no gene match. Germline values: CDR1 MNHEY, CDR2 SVGAGI. CDR3 DNA sequence: TGTGCCAGCAGTTTATCCGGGACAGGGGGCACGTACGAGCAGTACTTC. It yields the protein CASSLSGTGGTYEQYF.

The V and J genes are TRBV7-9 and TRBJ2-7; 11 nucleotides line up with TRBD1. Unmatched junction bases numbered 10, after V lost 5 bases and J lost 4 bases. The CDR3 is 16 amino acids. Germline CDR1 and CDR2: SEHNR and FQNEAQ (reference sequence). In DNA, the CDR3 is TGTGCCAGCAGCCCGCCCCGGGACAGGGGGATGTACGAGCAGTACTTC. Its translation is CASSPPRDRGMYEQYF. Looking up the rest from reference TRBV7-9 and TRBJ2-7 gives the full variable domain: DTGVSQNPRHKITKRGQNVTFRCDPISEHNRLYWYRQTLGQGPEFLTYFQNEAQLEKSRLLSDRFSAERPKGSFSTLEIQRTEQGDSAMYLCASSPPRDRGMYEQYFGPGTRLTVT.

This chain uses TRBV15 with TRBJ2-7, with a weak D call TRBD1 (5 bases). Trimming left V 0 bases short and J 3 bases short, with 24 bases between. This CDR3 has 19 amino acids. CDR1 and CDR2 from the germline V gene are LNHNV and YYDKDF (reference sequence). CDR3 residues: CATSRDMGRADEDGYEQYF. The CDR3 nucleotides are TGTGCCACCAGCAGAGATATGGGCAGGGCGGACGAAGACGGCTACGAGCAGTACTTC.

The rearrangement joins TRBV6-1 to TRBJ1-1, with D perhaps matching TRBD1 (5 bases). Trimming shortened V by 4 bases and J by 10 bases, and 13 bases separated the two germline ends. This CDR3 is built from 12 residues. Germline V gives CDR1 MNHNS, CDR2 SASEGT. The CDR3, as DNA: TGTGCCAGCAGTGTTACGGGGGGGGGAGCTTTCTTT. Its protein product is CASSVTGGGAFF.

V is TRBV15 and J is TRBJ2-1, with TRBD2 matching 7 bases. Germline CDR1 is LNHNV and CDR2 is YYDKDF (reference sequence). The CDR3 has 16 residues. Trimming removed 1 base from V and 5 bases from J; junction bases left unmatched: 8. The CDR3 DNA follows: TGTGCCACCAGCAGAGGTTCCGGGGGGTGGGACAATGAGCAGTTCTTC. As protein: CATSRGSGGWDNEQFF. Full variable domain (outside the CDR3, taken from reference TRBV15 and TRBJ2-1): DAMVIQNPRYQVTQFGKPVTLSCSQTLNHNVMYWYQQKSSQAPKLLFHYYDKDFNNEADTPDNFQSRRPNTSFCFLDIRSPGLGDTAMYLCATSRGSGGWDNEQFFGPGTRLTVL.

The gene calls are TRBV5-8 and TRBJ2-7; tentative D call: TRBD1 (5 bases). V shed 4 bases and J shed 9 bases, with 17 bases lying between them. CDR3 length: 13 residues. The germline CDR1 and CDR2 sequences are SGHTS and YDEGEE. In DNA, the CDR3 is TGTGCCAGCAGCAAGGACCCAAATACAGGGCAGTACTTC. This gives the protein CASSKDPNTGQYF.

This clone has a handful of counts. The rearrangement uses TRBV6-6 and TRBJ1-4; D uncertain. Trimming stripped 2 bases from V and 6 bases from J, with 10 bases between. From germline, CDR1 is MNHNY and CDR2 SVGAGI (reference sequence). The CDR3 has 14 residues. The CDR3: CASSYGRIDEKLFF. In DNA, the CDR3 is TGTGCCAGCAGTTACGGCAGGATCGATGAAAAACTGTTTTTT.

The chain carries TRBV27 and TRBJ1-6; the D is unclear. The CDR3 contains 19 residues. Germline assignment: CDR1 MNHEY and CDR2 SMNVEV (reference sequence). Trimming took off 4 bases at V and 0 bases at J, with 19 bases between the two ends. CDR3 loop: CASSSFITHKSSYNSPLHF. The CDR3 bases are TGTGCCAGCAGTTCCTTTATTACACATAAAAGCTCCTATAATTCACCCCTCCACTTT.

This chain links TRBV6-5 with TRBJ2-7; possibly TRBD1 for D (6 bases). Germline V gene data show CDR1 as MNHEY and CDR2 as SVGAGI. The ends were cut back, 2 bases at V and 7 bases at J, with 12 bases in the middle. CDR3 size: 13 residues. DNA for the CDR3: TGTGCCAGCAGTTACACAGGGACGAGGGAGCAGTACTTC. Translating it yields CASSYTGTREQYF.

In this sample, this clone turned up once. V and J are TRBV28 and TRBJ2-2, with TRBD1 matching 9 bases. The CDR3 length is 15 residues. The V gene end was trimmed by 5 bases and the J gene end by 7 bases; junction bases not matched to a gene: 8. Germline V gene lookup returns CDR1 MDHEN and CDR2 SYDVKM. The CDR3, as DNA: TGTGCCAGCAGTCCCCCGGGACAGGGTATCGGGGAGCTGTTTTTT. Protein product: CASSPPGQGIGELFF.

The genes are TRBV15 and TRBJ1-5; D unclear. Germline CDR1 reads LNHNV; CDR2 reads YYDKDF (reference sequence). The germline V and J ends were trimmed by 0 bases and 2 bases, with 8 bases remaining between them. The CDR3 runs to 15 residues. The CDR3 is CATSRDGAGNQPQHF. CDR3 DNA: TGTGCCACCAGCAGAGATGGCGCGGGCAATCAGCCCCAGCATTTT.

The chain recombines TRBV25-1 with TRBJ1-5; TRBD1 agrees at 7 bases. Per the germline V gene, CDR1 is MGHDK and CDR2 is SYGVNS. This CDR3 region has 15 residues. J gave up 1 base and V 4 bases, and 4 bases lay outside the gene matches. CDR3 nucleotide sequence: TGTGCCAGCAGTGCTGCAGGGGGAAGCAATCAGCCCCAGCATTTT. It encodes CASSAAGGSNQPQHF.

The genes are TRBV7-3 and TRBJ1-5, with D perhaps TRBD1 (5 bases). The CDR3 totals 13 residues. CDR1 and CDR2 (germline): SGHTA, FQGTGA. V lost 1 base and J 5 bases, leaving 6 bases between the germline ends. The CDR3 is CASSLNRYQPQHF. The CDR3 DNA sequence: TGTGCCAGCAGCTTAAACAGGTATCAGCCCCAGCATTTT.

The chain combines TRBV27 with TRBJ1-4; maybe TRBD1 (5 bases). Germline CDR1 MNHEY, CDR2 SMNVEV (reference sequence). This CDR3 is built from 14 residues. V dropped 3 bases and J dropped 7 bases, with 12 bases sitting between them. The CDR3 protein is CASSFTGRGEKLFF. In DNA, the CDR3 is TGTGCCAGCAGTTTTACCGGGAGGGGTGAAAAACTGTTTTTT.

The rearrangement joins TRBV11-2 to TRBJ1-6; 7 bases are shared with TRBD1. Per germline, CDR1 SGHAT and CDR2 FQNNGV. The CDR3 runs 15 residues. Unmatched junction bases numbered 8, after V lost 5 bases and J lost 7 bases. CDR3 coding DNA: TGTGCCAGCAGCCGCAACACAGGGGAGAATTCACCCCTCCACTTT. It specifies CASSRNTGENSPLHF. The complete variable domain, with remaining parts taken from reference TRBV11-2 and TRBJ1-6, reads EAGVAQSPRYKIIEKRQSVAFWCNPISGHATLYWYQQILGQGPKLLIQFQNNGVVDDSQLPKDRFSAERLKGVDSTLKIQPAKLEDSAVYLCASSRNTGENSPLHFGNGTRLTVT.

The rearrangement joins TRBV11-2 to TRBJ2-3; the D gene is possibly TRBD2 (5 bases). The CDR3 runs 12 residues. Germline CDR1 is SGHAT and CDR2 is FQNNGV. Deletions cut 7 bases from V and 9 bases from J, with 14 bases between. This CDR3 is CASIRRSGTQYF. As DNA, the CDR3 is TGTGCCAGCATCCGGAGGTCGGGGACGCAGTATTTT.